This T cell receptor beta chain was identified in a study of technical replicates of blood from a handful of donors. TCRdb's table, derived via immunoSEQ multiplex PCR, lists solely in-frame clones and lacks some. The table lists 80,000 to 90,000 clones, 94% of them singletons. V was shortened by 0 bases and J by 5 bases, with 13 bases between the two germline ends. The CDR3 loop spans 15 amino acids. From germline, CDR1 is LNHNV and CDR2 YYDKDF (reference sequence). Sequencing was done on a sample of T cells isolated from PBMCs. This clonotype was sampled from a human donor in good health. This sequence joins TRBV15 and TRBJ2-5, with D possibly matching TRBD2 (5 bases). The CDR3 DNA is TGTGCCACCAGCAGAGATCGGGGAGTGGGGGAGACCCAGTACTTC. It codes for CATSRDRGVGETQYF.